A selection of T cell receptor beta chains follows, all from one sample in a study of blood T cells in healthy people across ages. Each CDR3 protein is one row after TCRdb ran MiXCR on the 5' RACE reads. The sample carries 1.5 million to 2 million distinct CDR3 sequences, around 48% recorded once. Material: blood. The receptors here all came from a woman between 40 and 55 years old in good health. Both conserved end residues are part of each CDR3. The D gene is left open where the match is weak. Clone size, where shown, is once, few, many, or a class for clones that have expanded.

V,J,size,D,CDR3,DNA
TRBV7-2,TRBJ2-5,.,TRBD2,CASTPRRSLAGPSGETQYF,TGTGCCAGCACCCCCCGAAGATCCCTAGCGGGCCCCTCCGGAGAGACCCAGTACTTC
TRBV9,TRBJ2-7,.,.,CASSDRLADLYEQYF,TGTGCCAGCAGCGACCGTCTAGCAGACCTCTACGAGCAGTACTTC
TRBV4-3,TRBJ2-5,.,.,CASSQEISQFQETQYF,TGCGCCAGCAGCCAAGAGATAAGTCAGTTTCAAGAGACCCAGTACTTC
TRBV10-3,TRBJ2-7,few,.,CAISSVSYEQYF,TGTGCCATCAGTAGCGTCTCCTACGAGCAGTACTTC
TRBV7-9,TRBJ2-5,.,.,CASSLVVIGTQYF,TGTGCCAGCAGCTTAGTGGTTATCGGGACCCAGTACTTC
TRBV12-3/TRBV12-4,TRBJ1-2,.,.,CASSLMETDFGYTF,TGTGCCAGCAGTTTAATGGAGACAGATTTTGGCTACACCTTC
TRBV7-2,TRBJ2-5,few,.,CASSFSSTETQYF,TGTGCCAGCAGCTTCTCTAGTACGGAGACCCAGTACTTC
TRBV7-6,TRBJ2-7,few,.,CASSLAGGYHEQYF,TGTGCCAGCAGCTTAGCGGGGGGCTATCACGAGCAGTACTTC
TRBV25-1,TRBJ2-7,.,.,CASSEYGRAYEQYF,TGTGCCAGCAGTGAATACGGCCGAGCCTACGAGCAGTACTTC
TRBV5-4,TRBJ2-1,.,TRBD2,CANSPGGVYNEQFF,TGTGCCAATTCCCCCGGGGGGGTCTACAATGAGCAGTTCTTC
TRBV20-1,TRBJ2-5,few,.,CSGVRAGETQYF,TGCAGTGGCGTCAGGGCAGGAGAGACCCAGTACTTC
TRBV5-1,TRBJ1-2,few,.,CASSLALQTSNYGYTF,TGCGCCAGCAGCTTGGCCCTACAAACATCTAACTATGGCTACACCTTC
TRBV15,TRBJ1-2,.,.,CATSRAPGTYGYTF,TGTGCCACCAGCAGGGCTCCAGGCACGTATGGCTACACCTTC
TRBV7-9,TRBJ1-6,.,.,CASSLDLGSDPPLHF,TGTGCCAGCAGCTTAGACCTGGGTTCGGATCCACCCCTCCACTTT
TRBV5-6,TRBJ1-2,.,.,CASSFGAGGSDGYTF,TGTGCCAGCAGCTTTGGGGCAGGCGGTTCAGATGGCTACACCTTC
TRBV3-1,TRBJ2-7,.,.,CASSQGRSNEQYF,TGTGCCAGCAGCCAAGGCAGGTCCAACGAGCAGTACTTC
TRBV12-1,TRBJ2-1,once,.,CASSFVLAGGSYNEQFF,TGTGCCAGCAGCTTTGTGCTAGCGGGGGGTTCCTACAATGAGCAGTTCTTC
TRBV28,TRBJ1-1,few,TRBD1,CASSLFTKDRGAFF,TGTGCCAGCAGTTTATTCACCAAGGACAGGGGAGCTTTCTTT
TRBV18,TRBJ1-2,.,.,CASSPSDRGYTF,TGTGCCAGCTCACCGTCCGACAGGGGCTACACCTTC
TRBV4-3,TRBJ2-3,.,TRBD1,CASSQRDRITDTQYF,TGCGCCAGCAGCCAAAGGGACAGAATCACAGATACGCAGTATTTT
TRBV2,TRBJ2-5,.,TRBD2,CASSESGLASDEQYF,TGTGCCAGCAGTGAATCAGGACTAGCTAGCGATGAGCAGTACTTC
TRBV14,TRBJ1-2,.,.,CASSHLQDRHYGYTF,TGTGCCAGCAGCCACCTACAAGACAGGCACTATGGCTACACCTTC
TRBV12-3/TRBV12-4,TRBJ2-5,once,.,CASSLAPVPQETQYF,TGTGCCAGCAGTTTAGCCCCTGTACCCCAAGAGACCCAGTACTTC
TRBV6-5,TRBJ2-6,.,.,CASSCRSGANVLTF,TGTGCCAGCAGTTGCCGATCTGGGGCCAACGTCCTGACTTTC
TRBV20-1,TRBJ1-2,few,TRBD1,CSARETGARGYTF,TGCAGTGCTAGGGAGACAGGGGCGAGGGGCTACACCTTC
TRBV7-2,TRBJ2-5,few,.,CASSPQRGAWETQYF,TGTGCCAGCAGCCCTCAAAGGGGGGCGTGGGAGACCCAGTACTTC
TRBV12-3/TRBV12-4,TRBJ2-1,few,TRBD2,CASSGLAGGGSSYNEQFF,TGTGCCAGCAGTGGACTAGCGGGGGGCGGGAGCTCCTACAATGAGCAGTTCTTC
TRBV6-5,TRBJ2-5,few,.,CASSYSMGRGQETQYF,TGTGCCAGCAGTTACTCGATGGGCAGGGGCCAAGAGACCCAGTACTTC
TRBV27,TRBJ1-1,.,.,CASRGVSGTEAFF,TGTGCCAGCAGAGGGGTAAGTGGGACTGAAGCTTTCTTT
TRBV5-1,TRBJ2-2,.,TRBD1,CASSRAGTANTGELFF,TGCGCCAGCAGCCGCGCCGGGACAGCGAACACCGGGGAGCTGTTTTTT
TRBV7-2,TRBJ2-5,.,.,CASSLVGTRGPQETQYF,TGTGCCAGCAGCTTAGTGGGGACCCGAGGGCCCCAAGAGACCCAGTACTTC